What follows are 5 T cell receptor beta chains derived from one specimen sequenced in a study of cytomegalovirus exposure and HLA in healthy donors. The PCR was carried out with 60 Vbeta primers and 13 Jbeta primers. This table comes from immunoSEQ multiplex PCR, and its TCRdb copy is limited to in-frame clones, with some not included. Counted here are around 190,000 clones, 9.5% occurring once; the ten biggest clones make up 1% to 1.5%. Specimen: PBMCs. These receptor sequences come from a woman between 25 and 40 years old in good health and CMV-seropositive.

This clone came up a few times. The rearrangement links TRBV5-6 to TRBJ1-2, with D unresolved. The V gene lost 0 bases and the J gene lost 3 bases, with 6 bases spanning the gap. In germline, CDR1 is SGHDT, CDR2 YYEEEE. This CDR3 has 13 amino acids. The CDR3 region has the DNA TGTGCCAGCAGCTTGGCACGGGACTATGGCTACACCTTC. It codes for CASSLARDYGYTF.

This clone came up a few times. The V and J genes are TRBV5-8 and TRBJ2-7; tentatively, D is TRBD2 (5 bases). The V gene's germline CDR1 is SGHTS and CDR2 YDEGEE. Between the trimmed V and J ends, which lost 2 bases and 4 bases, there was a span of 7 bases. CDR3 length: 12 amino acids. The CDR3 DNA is TGTGCCAGCAGCTTATGGGAGTACGAGCAGTACTTC. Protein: CASSLWEYEQYF. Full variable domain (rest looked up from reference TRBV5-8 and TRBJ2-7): EAGVTQSPTHLIKTRGQQATLRCSPISGHTSVYWYQQALGLGLQFLLWYDEGEERNRGNFPPRFSGRQFPNYSSELNVNALELEDSALYLCASSLWEYEQYFGPGTRLTVT.

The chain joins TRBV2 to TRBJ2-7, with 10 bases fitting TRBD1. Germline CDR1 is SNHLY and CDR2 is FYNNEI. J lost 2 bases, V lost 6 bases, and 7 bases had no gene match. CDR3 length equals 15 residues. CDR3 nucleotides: TGTGCCAGCAGAACCGGGACAGGGGTGGCCTACGAGCAGTACTTC. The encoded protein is CASRTGTGVAYEQYF. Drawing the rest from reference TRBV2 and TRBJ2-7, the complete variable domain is EPEVTQTPSHQVTQMGQEVILRCVPISNHLYFYWYRQILGQKVEFLVSFYNNEISEKSEIFDDQFSVERPDGSNFTLKIRSTKLEDSAMYFCASRTGTGVAYEQYFGPGTRLTVT.

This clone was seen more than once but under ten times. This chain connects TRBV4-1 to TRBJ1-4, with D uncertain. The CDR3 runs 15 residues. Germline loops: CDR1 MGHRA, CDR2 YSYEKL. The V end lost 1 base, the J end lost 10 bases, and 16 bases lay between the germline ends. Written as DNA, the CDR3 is TGCGCCAGCAGCCAAGTTCCGGGAGCGAACGGAAAACTGTTTTTT. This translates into CASSQVPGANGKLFF.

CDR3 sequence: CASSSLAGPYEQYF. The DNA for the CDR3 is TGCGCCAGCAGCTCACTAGCGGGCCCATACGAGCAGTACTTC. The chain joins TRBV5-1 to TRBJ2-7; 9 bases agree with TRBD2. From germline, CDR1 is SGHRS and CDR2 YFSETQ. Losses at the gene ends were 3 bases for V and 4 bases for J; bases not matched to a gene: 5. This CDR3 has 14 amino acids.